The T cell receptor (beta chain) under discussion was sequenced for a study of blood T cell repertoires in COVID-19. Study-wide background: Whether acute or convalescent, the COVID-19 samples came from the United States, Italy and Spain.

Looked up from germline, CDR1 is MDHEN and CDR2 is SYDVKM. CDR3 length: 13 amino acids. The germline V and J ends were trimmed by 6 bases and 5 bases, with 13 bases remaining between them. Per the study methods: Counts of nucleated cells, estimated from reference gene primer amplification, were obtained. Only in-frame clones appear in the TCRdb table, and some are missing; sequencing was by immunoSEQ multiplex PCR. That table gives V, J and clone size, and the DNA gave D and trimming. The table shows over 150,000 clones, with 70% to 90% occurring only once. A note on this clone: The sample contains more than one DNA sequence encoding this CDR3.

The TCR sequence derives from a woman older than 75 with COVID-19, enrolled during active disease. The source material was peripheral blood. This chain uses TRBV28 with TRBJ1-2, with a tentative D call TRBD1 (6 bases). CDR3 DNA: TGTGCCAGCAGCAATACAGGGAAGTATGGCTACACCTTC. This codes for CASSNTGKYGYTF.